This T cell receptor (beta chain) was found in a study of OX40 agonist ivuxolimab in advanced cancers. Germline V CDR1 and CDR2: SGHRS, YFSETQ. The V end was cut by 1 base, the J end by 6 bases, with 11 bases between. This CDR3 is 14 amino acids long. Assay: immunoSEQ multiplex PCR; the TCRdb copy retains only in-frame clones and omits some. This sample has 40,000 to 45,000 clones, with 80% found just once. This sequence originates from an adult with an advanced solid tumor such as melanoma, head and neck, liver or kidney cancer. The chain couples TRBV5-1 to TRBJ2-1; D might be TRBD2 (6 bases). The sample consisted of CD4+ or CD8+ T cells sorted from blood, taken in a trial of the OX40 agonist ivuxolimab. The CDR3 reads CASSLPSGPNEQFF. CDR3 in DNA: TGCGCCAGCAGCTTGCCCAGCGGGCCCAATGAGCAGTTCTTC.